This T cell receptor (beta chain) was captured in a study of monozygotic twins with inflammatory bowel disease. This CDR3 is built from 14 residues. Germline V gives CDR1 DFQATT, CDR2 SNEGSKA (reference sequence). TCRdb reworked the 5' RACE reads into one entry per CDR3 protein, no DNA. The listing contains approximately 400,000 distinct CDR3 sequences. This clonotype was sampled from a human donor with ulcerative colitis or Crohn's disease, or a healthy co-twin of an affected twin (not recorded which). The sequenced sample was blood. This chain joins TRBV20-1 and TRBJ1-1; TCRdb's assignment of TRBD1 cannot be checked, as there is no DNA. The CDR3 is CSARDGTDDAEAFF.